The rows below give T cell receptor beta chains drawn from one sample of a study of blood T cell repertoires in COVID-19. Sequenced by immunoSEQ multiplex PCR; TCRdb stores in-frame clones only, minus some. The sample yields about 130,000 clones, under 85% seen once. What was sequenced was PBMCs or T cells enriched from blood (not recorded which). The receptors were gathered from a man younger than 45 who had recovered from COVID-19. Each CDR3 is given with its conserved first and last residue.

TRBJ1-1 TRBV29-1 12 CSVQGADTEAFF
TRBJ1-5 TRBV4-1 14 CASSQAEGYQPQHF
TRBJ2-1 TRBV6-6 12 CASSLPGNEQFF
TRBJ2-2 TRBV4-1 14 CASKLAGDTGELFF
TRBJ1-5 TRBV7-5 16 CVRSPIKGGQGQPQHF
TRBJ2-3 TRBV2 15 CASSKQGGGTDTQYF
TRBJ1-2 TRBV7-2 14 CASSLSREGYGYTF
TRBJ1-4 TRBV30 12 CALGQTNEKLFF
TRBJ1-3 TRBV14 16 CASSTLQGTSGNTIYF
TRBJ1-4 TRBV4-1 13 CASSQDRGEKLFF
TRBJ2-1 TRBV3-1/TRBV3-2 15 CASSPGQGPYNEQFF
TRBJ2-5 TRBV5-1 15 CASTFTGSYQETQYF
TRBJ2-1 TRBV3-1/TRBV3-2 13 CASSQADGLEQFF
TRBJ1-1 TRBV18 12 CASSLASTEAFF
TRBJ1-1 TRBV7-8 16 CASSLFRREGNTEAFF
TRBJ1-3 TRBV6-5 14 CASSSDGSGNTIYF
TRBJ1-1 TRBV20-1 13 CSASRQGRTEAFF
TRBJ1-3 TRBV12-5 16 CASGNRQGSSGNTIYF
TRBJ2-1 TRBV4-2 16 CASSLVLKGSYNEQFF
TRBJ2-1 TRBV5-1 14 CASSLGQGYNEQFF
TRBJ1-2 TRBV5-1 13 CASSLDRHYGYTF
TRBJ1-1 TRBV3-1/TRBV3-2 13 CASSQELNTEAFF
TRBJ1-2 TRBV19 15 CASSMVSISNYGYTF
TRBJ1-3 TRBV7-3 18 CASSFSRDSESTGNTIYF
TRBJ2-3 TRBV7-7 17 CASSPGTSGGFTDTQYF
TRBJ1-2 TRBV10-3 13 CAISLQGADGYTF
TRBJ1-2 TRBV4-1 11 CASRDSYGYTF
TRBJ2-7 TRBV11-2 15 CASSLEAGEGYEQYF
TRBJ2-1 TRBV5-5 15 CASSLGAGVYNEQFF
TRBJ2-5 TRBV28 14 CASSLSGAQETQYF
TRBJ1-2 TRBV6-1 16 CASSGSGQVTNYGYTF
TRBJ1-1 TRBV2 13 CASRERGDTEAFF
TRBJ1-2 TRBV2 16 CASSEGYHRGRPGYTF
TRBJ1-2 TRBV19 13 CASSAGQGWGYTF
TRBJ2-1 TRBV7-2 13 CANRLAGRNEQFF
TRBJ2-5 TRBV15 14 CATGDRLASETQYF
TRBJ1-5 TRBV30 13 CAWSDESNQPQHF
TRBJ1-6 TRBV27 16 CASSSLGSPGYSPLHF
TRBJ1-5 TRBV18 15 CASSPDRGGNQPQHF
TRBJ1-1 TRBV5-5 16 CASSSLGPWGPTEAFF
TRBJ2-5 TRBV5-4 15 CASSLRFRGQETQYF
TRBJ1-2 TRBV9 12 CASSVTGGGYTF
TRBJ2-3 TRBV6-5 15 CASTPTSGRVDTQYF
TRBJ1-1 TRBV27 14 CASSLGGVITEAFF
TRBJ1-5 TRBV2 12 CASSDEFQPQHF
TRBJ2-1 TRBV5-1 16 CASSGLAGGSYNEQFF
TRBJ1-4 TRBV9 17 CASSVAVGGRTNEKLFF
TRBJ2-1 TRBV28 15 CASSTQGAGYNEQFF
TRBJ2-4 TRBV9 18 CASSDDPGGATAKNIQYF
TRBJ1-5 TRBV27 13 CASSLGGEMPQHF
TRBJ1-5 TRBV11-2 14 CASSLDRLNQPQHF
TRBJ2-1 TRBV11-2 13 CASSYGSNNEQFF
TRBJ1-2 TRBV6-2/TRBV6-3 11 CASSYRYGYTF
TRBJ2-1 TRBV19 15 CASSTDRDKVNEQFF
TRBJ2-6 TRBV5-4 15 CASSPDISGANVLTF